The TCR beta chain described here comes from a study of siplizumab effects on memory and regulatory T cells. About this clone itself: Its antigen is not known.

Profiling relied on immunoSEQ multiplex PCR, and the TCRdb table lists in-frame clones only, not all of them. There are about 12,000 clones in the sample; approximately 45% occur only once, and about 38% lies in the top ten. Researchers maintained the mixed lymphocyte reaction cells in coculture at 37°C for less than seven days. The V gene end was trimmed by 5 bases and the J gene end by 3 bases; junction bases not matched to a gene: 3. Germline V lookup: CDR1 SGHVS, CDR2 FNYEAQ. The length of the CDR3 is 13 residues. The sequence was collected from a human donor in good health; the cells came from an allogeneic mixed lymphocyte reaction. Some clones in this sample may be carry-over from other donors' samples. Sequences were obtained from CFSE-low (dividing) CD8+ T cells sorted from an allogeneic mixed lymphocyte reaction. This chain uses TRBV7-6 with TRBJ2-7; 8 bases agree with TRBD2. CDR3 loop: CASSQGLDYEQYF. CDR3 nucleotide sequence: TGTGCCAGCAGCCAGGGACTAGACTACGAGCAGTACTTC.